This TCR beta chain was documented in a study of control samples from healthy donors and cancer patients. Clones were sequenced by immunoSEQ multiplex PCR, and TCRdb holds only the in-frame ones, with some missing. The profile covers approximately 150,000 clones, with about 90% appearing a single time and about 7.6% taken by the ten largest. Trimming took 4 bases from V and 2 from J, leaving 6 bases between them. The CDR3 has 13 residues. Germline V lookup: CDR1 SGHTA, CDR2 FQGTGA. This chain connects TRBV7-3 to TRBJ1-3; no clear D. The specimen sequenced was blood. The receptor was isolated from a man younger than 35 in good health. CDR3: CASSSTPGNTIYF. The CDR3 region has the DNA TGTGCCAGCAGCTCGACCCCTGGAAACACCATATATTTT.